This section outlines one T cell receptor (beta chain) sequence together with its context. Its antigen is still unknown. These data belong to a study of cytomegalovirus exposure and HLA in healthy donors. Study outcomes and limitations: Analysis was performed later, and it showed HLA-associated TCR beta chains to be more clonally expanded than equally common others. In a later analysis, TCR beta V- and J-gene trimming showed a link to a missense DCLRE1C variant. In a later analysis, parvovirus B19, influenza, CMV and Epstein-Barr virus appeared linked to several top co-occurrence clusters.

The germline gives CDR1 LNHDA, CDR2 SQIVND (reference sequence). V was clipped by 6 bases and J by 4 bases; unmatched bases: 14. This CDR3 has 17 amino acids. The PCR employed 60 Vbeta primers together with 13 Jbeta primers. Authors' analysis steps: Unique TCR beta chains numbered around 80 million in a later analysis, with roughly 10 million shared. Using immunoSEQ multiplex PCR, the repertoire was profiled, and TCRdb retains in-frame clones only, with some absent. V, J and clone size are those of that table, while D and trimming were read from the DNA. The table includes about 160,000 clones, roughly 78% detected once.

Sample: PBMCs. The clonotype was recovered from a woman aged 40 to 50 in good health and CMV-seronegative. The chain uses TRBV19 and TRBJ1-2; 10 positions match TRBD1. CDR3 in DNA: TGTGCCAGTAGCCCACCTTCCGGGACAGGGGATCCCTATGGCTACACCTTC. Protein: CASSPPSGTGDPYGYTF.